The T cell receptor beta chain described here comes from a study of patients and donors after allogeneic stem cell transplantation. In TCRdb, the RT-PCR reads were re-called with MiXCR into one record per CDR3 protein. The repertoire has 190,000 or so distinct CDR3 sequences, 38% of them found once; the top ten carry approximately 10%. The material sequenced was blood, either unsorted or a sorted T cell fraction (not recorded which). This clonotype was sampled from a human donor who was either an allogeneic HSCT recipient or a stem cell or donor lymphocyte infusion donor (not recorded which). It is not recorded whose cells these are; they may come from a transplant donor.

DNA for the CDR3: TGTGCCAGCAGTGCCCAAGATGGAGACAGGGGGATTAACACTGAAGCTTTCTTT. Its protein is CASSAQDGDRGINTEAFF. The chain links TRBV6-1 to TRBJ1-1, with 9 bases lining up with TRBD1. CDR1 is MNHNS, CDR2 SASEGT, per germline. This CDR3 region has 18 residues. Trimming removed 4 bases from V and 2 bases from J; junction bases left unmatched: 14.